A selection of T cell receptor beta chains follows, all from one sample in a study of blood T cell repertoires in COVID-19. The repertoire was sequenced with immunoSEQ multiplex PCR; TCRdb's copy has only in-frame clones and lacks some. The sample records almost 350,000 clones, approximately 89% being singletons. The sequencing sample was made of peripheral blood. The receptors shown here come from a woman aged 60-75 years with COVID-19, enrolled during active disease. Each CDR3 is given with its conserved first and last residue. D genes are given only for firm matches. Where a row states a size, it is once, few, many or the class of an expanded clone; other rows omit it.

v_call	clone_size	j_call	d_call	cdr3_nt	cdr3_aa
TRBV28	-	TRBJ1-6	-	TGTGCCAGCAGGCGCGACGGGAATTCACCCCTCCACTTT	CASRRDGNSPLHF
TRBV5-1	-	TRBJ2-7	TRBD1	TGCGCCAGCAGCACGACAGGGGAACGGTACGAGCAGTACTTC	CASSTTGERYEQYF
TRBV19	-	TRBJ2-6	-	TGTGCCAGTAGTATAGTACTAGGTTCAGGGGCCAACGTCCTGACTTTC	CASSIVLGSGANVLTF
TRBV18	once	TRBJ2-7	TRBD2	TGTGCCAGCTCACCGGGGGGACTAGCGGGGGAGAAGCAGTACTTC	CASSPGGLAGEKQYF
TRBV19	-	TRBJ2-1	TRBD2	TGTGCCAGTAGTAGCGGGACTAGCGGGGGGGTACTCGGGCAGTTCTTC	CASSSGTSGGVLGQFF
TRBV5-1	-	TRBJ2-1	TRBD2	TGCGCCAGCATATCCGGGACTAGCGGGGGAAATGAGCAGTTCTTC	CASISGTSGGNEQFF
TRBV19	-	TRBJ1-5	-	TGTGCCAGTAGTATAGTTCTATCCCAACGATATAGCAATCAGCCCCAGCATTTT	CASSIVLSQRYSNQPQHF
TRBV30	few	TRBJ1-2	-	TGTGCCTGGGGACGAGTTTTGGGCTACACCTTC	CAWGRVLGYTF
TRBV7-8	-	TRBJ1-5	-	TGTGCCAGCAGTCGGGACCCTGGGGGACTGCCCCAGCATTTT	CASSRDPGGLPQHF
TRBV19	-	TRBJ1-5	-	TGTGCCAGTAGTATTTACAATCAGCCCCAGCATTTT	CASSIYNQPQHF
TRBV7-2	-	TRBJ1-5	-	TGTGCCAGCAGCGCCGACAGGAGATATCAGCCCCAGCATTTT	CASSADRRYQPQHF
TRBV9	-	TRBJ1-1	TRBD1	TGTGCCAGCAGTGGAGGGACTCGTCGACAGGGGAGCGGCACTGAAGCTTTCTTT	CASSGGTRRQGSGTEAFF
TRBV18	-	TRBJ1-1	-	TGTGCCAGCTCTTTCGGGATCATGAACACTGAAGCTTTCTTT	CASSFGIMNTEAFF
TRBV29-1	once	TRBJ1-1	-	TGCAGCGTTCAACGGGGTACTGAAGCTTTCTTT	CSVQRGTEAFF
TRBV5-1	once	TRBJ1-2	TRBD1	TGCGCCAGCAGCTTGGAACTTGGACAGGAAGGCTACACCTTC	CASSLELGQEGYTF
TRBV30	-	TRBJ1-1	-	TGTGCCTGCCGGAGGGACCGTGAAGCTTTCTTT	CACRRDREAFF
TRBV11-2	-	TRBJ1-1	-	TGTGCCAGCAGCTTAGTGCGGCGGAACACTGAAGCTTTCTTT	CASSLVRRNTEAFF
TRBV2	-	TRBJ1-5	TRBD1	TGTGCCAGCACCTTCTTACAGGGGGCTAGCAATCAGCCCCAGCATTTT	CASTFLQGASNQPQHF
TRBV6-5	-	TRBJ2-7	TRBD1	TGTGCCAGCAGGGCGGACAGGGATCATGAGCAGTACTTC	CASRADRDHEQYF
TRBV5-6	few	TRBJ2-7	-	TGTGCCAGCAGCGATACTAGTCACTACGAGCAGTACTTC	CASSDTSHYEQYF
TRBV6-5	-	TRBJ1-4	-	TGTGCCAGCAGTTCTCGTGCAACTAATGAAAAACTGTTTTTT	CASSSRATNEKLFF
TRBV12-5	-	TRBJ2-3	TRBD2	TGTGCTAGTGGTTTGGGCCTAGCGGGGGATACGCAGTATTTT	CASGLGLAGDTQYF
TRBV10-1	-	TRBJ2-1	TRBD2	TGCGCCAGCATAGGACTAGCGGGGGGCCAGGGATACAATGAGCAGTTCTTC	CASIGLAGGQGYNEQFF
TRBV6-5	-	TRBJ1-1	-	TGTGCCAGCACCGCAGGGGCTGAAGCTTTCTTT	CASTAGAEAFF
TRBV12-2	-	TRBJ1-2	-	-	CASRFGVGTGGYGYTF
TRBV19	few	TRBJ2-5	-	TGTGCCAGTAGTATGGGGAGGGACAACCAAGAGACCCAGTACTTC	CASSMGRDNQETQYF
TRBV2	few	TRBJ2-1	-	TGTGCCTCCGACGGGTACAATGAGCAGTTCTTC	CASDGYNEQFF
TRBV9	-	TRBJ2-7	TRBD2	TGTGCCAGCGGGACTAGCGGGGACCCCTCCTACGAGCAGTACTTC	CASGTSGDPSYEQYF
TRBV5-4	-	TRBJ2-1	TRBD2	TGTGCCAGCAGCTTGGCCCCGACTAGCGGGGGGGCCTATGAGCAGTTCTTC	CASSLAPTSGGAYEQFF
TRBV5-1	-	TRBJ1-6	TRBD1	TGCGCCAGCAGCACAGGACAGGCTGGGGGCTATAATTCACCCCTCCACTTT	CASSTGQAGGYNSPLHF
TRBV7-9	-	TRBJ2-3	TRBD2	TGTGCCAGCAGCTTAGAAACTAGCGTTAATACGCAGTATTTT	CASSLETSVNTQYF
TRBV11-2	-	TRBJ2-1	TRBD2	TGTGCCAGCAGCTGTACCCCCCGGACTAGCGGGGGACCTGGAAATGAGCAGTTCTTC	CASSCTPRTSGGPGNEQFF
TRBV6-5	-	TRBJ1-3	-	TGTGCCAGCAATGGGGCAACTGGAAACACCATATATTTT	CASNGATGNTIYF
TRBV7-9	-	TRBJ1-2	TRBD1	TGTGCCAGCAGCACCCGGGACAGTACCTATGGCTACACCTTC	CASSTRDSTYGYTF
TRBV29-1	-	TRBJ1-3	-	TGCAGCGTTGGTCAGATTACTGGAAACACCATATATTTT	CSVGQITGNTIYF
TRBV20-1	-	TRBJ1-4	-	TGCAGTGCTAGAGACTATGAAAAACTGTTTTTT	CSARDYEKLFF
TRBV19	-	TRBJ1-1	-	TGTGCCAGTAGGAAATACAGGGTGTCGGACACTGAAGCTTTCTTT	CASRKYRVSDTEAFF
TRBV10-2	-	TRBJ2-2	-	TGCGCCAGCAGTTGGGCAGGGGAAACCGGGGAGCTGTTTTTT	CASSWAGETGELFF
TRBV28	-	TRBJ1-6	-	TGTGCCAGCAGTTTCGAGGCAAACTCCCCACCCCTCCACTTT	CASSFEANSPPLHF
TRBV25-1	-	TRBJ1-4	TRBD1	TGTGCCAGCAGTTTAGGACAGGGAAGTCGGAAACTGTTTTTT	CASSLGQGSRKLFF
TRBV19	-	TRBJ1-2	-	TGTGCCAGTAGTATAGGGAGCGCAGGGCCAAAGGCTAACTATGGCTACACCTTC	CASSIGSAGPKANYGYTF
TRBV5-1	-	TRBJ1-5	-	TGCGCCAGCAGCTTGACCATGGGGGGGCTGTATAGCAATCAGCCCCAGCATTTT	CASSLTMGGLYSNQPQHF
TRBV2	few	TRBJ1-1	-	TGTGCCAGCAGCCCGGGACTGATGAACACTGAAGCTTTCTTT	CASSPGLMNTEAFF
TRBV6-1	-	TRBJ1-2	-	TGTGCCAGCAGTTCTTACTCTTCCAGGAACTATGGCTACACCTTC	CASSSYSSRNYGYTF
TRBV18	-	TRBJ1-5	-	TGTGCCAGCTCTTCAGGGGTGGATCAGCCCCAGCATTTT	CASSSGVDQPQHF
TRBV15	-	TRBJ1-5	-	TGTGCCACCAGCAGAGATGTGCAGGGGTACCAGCCCCAGCATTTT	CATSRDVQGYQPQHF
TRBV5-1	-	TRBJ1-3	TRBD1	TGCGCCAGCAGCTTCGAGGGGGCTACTGGAAACACCATATATTTT	CASSFEGATGNTIYF
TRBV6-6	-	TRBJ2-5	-	TGTGCCAGCAGTATGGGTGACAAGTACTTC	CASSMGDKYF